This TCR beta chain derives from a study of regulatory T cells in long-lasting Graves disease. iRepertoire HTBI primers and Arm-PCR of CDR3 regions built TCR beta libraries. Original processing methods: Samples collectively showed more than 55 TRBV and 14 TRBJ segments. MiXCR, applied by TCRdb to the multiplex PCR reads, yields one record per CDR3 protein. The V and J calls reflect TCRdb's pipeline rather than the authors' work. The repertoire holds around 400,000 distinct CDR3 sequences, less than 20% seen once, with 22% in the top ten. The study, taken as a whole, reports: Between persistent patients, a few thousand public clonotypes were shared, exceeding the 950 to 1,000 shared between new patients. TRBV28, TRBJ1-2 and TRBJ2-5 were favored in persistent disease.

The time point here: newly diagnosed GD, antithyroid drugs for less than 3 months. PBMC RNA was the source of the TCR library. Patients all came to the study from an endocrinology department in Xi'an, China. This clonotype has at least ten counts. The antigen remains undetermined. V was clipped by 0 bases and J by 4 bases, with 10 bases between them. Germline V CDR1 and CDR2: MNHEY, SVGAGI. This CDR3 contains 15 residues. The clonotype was recovered from a female donor with Graves disease. The specimen comprised peripheral blood mononuclear cells (PBMCs), sampled at new diagnosis, from a patient treated with antithyroid drugs. This chain connects TRBV6-5 to TRBJ1-5; D unresolved. The CDR3 nucleotides are TGTGCCAGCAGTTACTCGAGTGGAGCGAATCAGCCCCAGCATTTT. Protein sequence: CASSYSSGANQPQHF.